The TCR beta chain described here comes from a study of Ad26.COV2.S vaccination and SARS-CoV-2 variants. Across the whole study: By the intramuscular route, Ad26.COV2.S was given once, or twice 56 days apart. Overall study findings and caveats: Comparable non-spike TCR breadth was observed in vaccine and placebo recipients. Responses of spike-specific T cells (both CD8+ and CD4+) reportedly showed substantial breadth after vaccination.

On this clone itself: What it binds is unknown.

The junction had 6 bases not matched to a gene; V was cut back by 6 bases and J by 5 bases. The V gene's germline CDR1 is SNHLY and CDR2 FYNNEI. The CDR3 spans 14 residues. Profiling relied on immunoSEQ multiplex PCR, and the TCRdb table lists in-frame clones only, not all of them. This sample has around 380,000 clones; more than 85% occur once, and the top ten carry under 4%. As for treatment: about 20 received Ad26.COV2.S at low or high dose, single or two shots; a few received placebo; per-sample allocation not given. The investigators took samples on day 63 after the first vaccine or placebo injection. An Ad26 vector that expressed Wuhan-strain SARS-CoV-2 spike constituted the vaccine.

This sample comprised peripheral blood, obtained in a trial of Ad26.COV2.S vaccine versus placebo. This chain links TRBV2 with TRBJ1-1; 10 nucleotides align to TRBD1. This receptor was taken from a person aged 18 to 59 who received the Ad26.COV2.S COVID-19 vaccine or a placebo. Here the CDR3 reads CASRDGTGATEAFF. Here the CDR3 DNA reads TGTGCCAGCAGGGATGGGACAGGGGCGACTGAAGCTTTCTTT.